The table lists the clone carrying this T cell receptor beta chain with a few counts. The data belong to a study of cytotoxic CD8 clonotypes in ibrutinib-treated CLL. The CDR3 covers 12 residues. V was clipped by 4 bases and J by 2 bases, with 6 bases between them. Produced via immunoSEQ multiplex PCR; TCRdb's table is partial and in-frame only. This sample has under 200,000 clones, with less than 85% found just once. Specimen: PBMCs, collected after 24 months of ibrutinib treatment. The origin of this receptor is a human donor with chronic lymphocytic leukemia. The V call is TRBV23-1, the J call TRBJ2-7; the D is unclear. TRBV23-1 is an ORF, and what it does is uncertain. The CDR3 DNA follows: TGCGCCAGCAGTCTAATCACCTACGAGCAGTACTTC. Amino acid sequence: CASSLITYEQYF.